The next 27 T cell receptor beta chains were all read from a single sample in a study of T-cell memory formation after mild COVID-19. TCRdb re-derived calls from the 5' RACE reads in MiXCR, one entry per CDR3 protein. The data hold approximately 560,000 distinct CDR3 sequences, with roughly 17% observed a single time. The sequenced material came from PBMCs or a T cell subset sorted from them (not recorded which). These receptor sequences come from an adult woman who had mild COVID-19 (a few samples of this study predate the infection). Cell type and time point are not known.

A few counts support this clonotype. The rearrangement joins TRBV6-1 to TRBJ1-5; D gene unclear. V gave up 6 bases and J gave up 1 base, with 13 bases separating them. The CDR3 totals 15 residues. Germline CDR1 is MNHNS and CDR2 is SASEGT. CDR3 protein: CASRADRASNQPQHF. CDR3 nucleotide sequence: TGTGCCAGCAGGGCGGATAGGGCGAGCAATCAGCCCCAGCATTTT.

This clonotype was counted only a few times. The chain joins TRBV7-9 to TRBJ2-5, with 11 nucleotides matching TRBD2. CDR1 SEHNR and CDR2 FQNEAQ come from the germline V gene (reference sequence). The V and J ends lost 4 bases and 0 bases, in that order; junction bases with no gene match: 4. The CDR3 extends over 16 amino acids. Here the CDR3 reads CASSSGLAVYQETQYF. The CDR3 nucleotides are TGTGCCAGCAGCTCGGGACTAGCGGTTTACCAAGAGACCCAGTACTTC. Complete variable domain (other parts from reference TRBV7-9 and TRBJ2-5): DTGVSQNPRHKITKRGQNVTFRCDPISEHNRLYWYRQTLGQGPEFLTYFQNEAQLEKSRLLSDRFSAERPKGSFSTLEIQRTEQGDSAMYLCASSSGLAVYQETQYFGPGTRLLVL.

V is TRBV20-1 and J is TRBJ2-7; D is possibly TRBD1 (5 bases). The CDR3 covers 13 residues. The ends were cut back, 6 bases at V and 7 bases at J, with 19 bases in the middle. Germline CDR1 reads DFQATT; CDR2 reads SNEGSKA (reference sequence). The CDR3 protein is CSAVGRADSEQYF. Here the CDR3 DNA reads TGCAGTGCCGTGGGCAGGGCCGACTCTGAGCAGTACTTC.

The rearrangement links TRBV21-1 to TRBJ2-3; the D call TRBD1 from the table was never checked on the DNA. TRBV21-1 is noted as a pseudogene. The CDR3 has 16 amino acids. The CDR3 loop reads CATSRERTTCTDTQYF. CDR3 DNA: TGTGCCACGAGCAGGGAAAGGACGACCTGCACAGATACGCAGTATTTT.

This clonotype appeared once. At one of its ends the junction is not consistent with the germline gene, which may arise from a read error. The CDR3 is CATSDPGTGYGDTF. The CDR3 nucleotides are TGTGCCACCAGTGATCCCGGGACAGGGTATGGCGACACCTTC. The chain carries TRBV24-1 and TRBJ1-2; 9 positions match TRBD1. The germline CDR1 and CDR2 sequences are KGHDR and SFDVKD. CDR3 length equals 14 residues.

This chain links TRBV5-1 with TRBJ2-1, with TRBD2 as a possible D gene (6 bases). V was cut by 1 base and J by 2 bases, with 13 bases left in between. Looked up from germline, CDR1 is SGHRS and CDR2 is YFSETQ. CDR3 length: 16 residues. CDR3: CASSLNAGLTYNEQFF. CDR3 DNA sequence: TGCGCCAGCAGCTTGAACGCGGGACTTACCTACAATGAGCAGTTCTTC.

There are a few counts of this clonotype. The chain employs TRBV12-3 or TRBV12-4 and TRBJ2-2, with 11 bases fitting TRBD2. Trimming cost V 6 bases and J 3 bases; bases outside gene matches: 6. The length of the CDR3 is 16 residues. CDR3 sequence: CASSRRTSGYTGELFF. CDR3 bases: TGTGCCAGCAGCCGACGGACTAGCGGGTACACCGGGGAGCTGTTTTTT.

The V gene is TRBV24-1, the J gene TRBJ2-2, with D unclear. Germline CDR1 reads KGHDR; CDR2 reads SFDVKD. V lost 2 bases, J lost 6 bases, and 12 bases lay in between. The CDR3 spans 15 residues. The CDR3 DNA sequence: TGTGCCACCAGTGATTCAAGGGTGTTGGCCGGGGAGCTGTTTTTT. Protein product: CATSDSRVLAGELFF.

The sample holds a few counts of this clonotype. The chain links TRBV6-5 to TRBJ2-7, with D possibly matching TRBD1 (6 bases). The V gene lost 6 bases and the J gene lost 6 bases, with 15 bases spanning the gap. The CDR3 extends over 13 amino acids. Germline V CDR1 and CDR2: MNHEY, SVGAGI. The CDR3 nucleotides read TGTGCCAGCAGGTACGGACAGTTTACCGAGCAGTACTTC. Protein sequence: CASRYGQFTEQYF.

This clonotype has more than one count but fewer than ten. The chain carries TRBV4-1 and TRBJ2-7; D remains ambiguous. This CDR3 has 17 residues. Trimming took off 3 bases at V and 2 bases at J, with 20 bases between the two ends. The germline V gene encodes CDR1 MGHRA and CDR2 YSYEKL. The CDR3 DNA reads as TGCGCCAGCAGCCATCCCTATTCCGGCTCGGACCCCTACGAGCAGTACTTC. Its translation: CASSHPYSGSDPYEQYF.

This clonotype was detected only a few times. The V call is TRBV19, the J call TRBJ2-7; D perhaps matches TRBD1 (6 bases). The CDR3 totals 14 residues. Trimming took 5 bases from V and 2 from J, leaving 13 bases between them. Germline V gene lookup returns CDR1 LNHDA and CDR2 SQIVND (reference sequence). The CDR3 protein is CASSETGPTYEQYF. Written as DNA, the CDR3 is TGTGCCAGTAGTGAAACAGGGCCTACCTACGAGCAGTACTTC.

DNA for the CDR3: TGCGCCAGCAGCATGGGACGGGCTAATTCACCCCTCCACTTT. It is translated as CASSMGRANSPLHF. This chain connects TRBV5-1 to TRBJ1-6, with D possibly TRBD1 on 5 matching bases. CDR3 length equals 14 residues. CDR1 and CDR2 from the germline V gene are SGHRS and YFSETQ. Trimming took 4 bases from V and 6 from J, leaving 11 bases between them. The full variable domain, with the rest looked up from reference TRBV5-1 and TRBJ1-6, is KAGVTQTPRYLIKTRGQQVTLSCSPISGHRSVSWYQQTPGQGLQFLFEYFSETQRNKGNFPGRFSGRQFSNSRSEMNVSTLELGDSALYLCASSMGRANSPLHFGNGTRLTVT.

This clonotype was counted a few times. The genes are TRBV7-9 and TRBJ2-1; D is perhaps TRBD1 or TRBD2 (6 bases each). This CDR3 is built from 13 residues. Between the trimmed V and J ends, which lost 2 bases and 10 bases, there was a span of 12 bases. CDR1 is SEHNR, CDR2 FQNEAQ, per germline (reference sequence). As DNA, the CDR3 is TGTGCCAGCAGCTTATTGGGGGCGGGAGAGCAGTTCTTC. This gives the protein CASSLLGAGEQFF.

The gene calls are TRBV5-1 and TRBJ1-6; tentatively, D is TRBD1 (5 bases). The V gene's germline CDR1 is SGHRS and CDR2 YFSETQ. V lost 0 bases, J lost 5 bases, and 9 bases lay in between. There are 15 residues in the CDR3. The DNA for the CDR3 is TGCGCCAGCAGCTTGGATGTAGGGGATAATTCACCCCTCCACTTT. As protein: CASSLDVGDNSPLHF. Supplemented by reference TRBV5-1 and TRBJ1-6, the full variable domain reads KAGVTQTPRYLIKTRGQQVTLSCSPISGHRSVSWYQQTPGQGLQFLFEYFSETQRNKGNFPGRFSGRQFSNSRSEMNVSTLELGDSALYLCASSLDVGDNSPLHFGNGTRLTVT.

This clonotype was detected ten times or more. The gene calls are TRBV25-1 and TRBJ1-5; D possibly corresponds to TRBD1 (6 bases). CDR3 length: 12 amino acids. Germline V lookup: CDR1 MGHDK, CDR2 SYGVNS. Trimming stripped 6 bases from V and 4 bases from J, with 7 bases between. CDR3 in DNA: TGTGCCAGCAGACAGGGAAATCAGCCCCAGCATTTT. Its protein product is CASRQGNQPQHF.

This clonotype was picked up a small number of times. This chain joins TRBV5-4 and TRBJ2-5; D gene ambiguous. The CDR3 extends over 15 amino acids. CDR1 is SGHNT and CDR2 is YYREEE in the germline V gene (reference sequence). Trimming removed 0 bases from V and 3 bases from J, with 12 bases in between. In DNA form, the CDR3 reads TGTGCCAGCAGCTTGGCCGTAGGCATTAAAGAGACCCAGTACTTC. Protein product: CASSLAVGIKETQYF.

This clonotype showed up just a few times. V is TRBV29-1 and J is TRBJ2-5; D gene unclear. V lost 4 bases to trimming and J lost 2 bases, with 8 bases between them. The CDR3 contains 12 residues. The germline gives CDR1 SQVTM, CDR2 ANQGSEA. The CDR3, as DNA: TGCAGCGTTGGCTACACACAAGAGACCCAGTACTTC. Amino acids: CSVGYTQETQYF. Complete variable domain (other parts from reference TRBV29-1 and TRBJ2-5): SAVISQKPSRDICQRGTSLTIQCQVDSQVTMMFWYRQQPGQSLTLIATANQGSEATYESGFVIDKFPISRPNLTFSTLTVSNMSPEDSSIYLCSVGYTQETQYFGPGTRLLVL.

This chain joins TRBV18 and TRBJ1-6; D not resolved. The germline V and J ends were trimmed by 5 bases and 8 bases, with 13 bases remaining between them. This CDR3 contains 14 residues. Germline V gene data show CDR1 as KGHSH and CDR2 as LQKENI. CDR3 nucleotide sequence: TGTGCCAGCTCATTAACCCCGGGCGATTCACCCCTCCACTTT. Translating gives CASSLTPGDSPLHF.

The chain employs TRBV7-9 and TRBJ1-2; TRBD1 agrees at 8 bases. Unmatched junction bases numbered 12, after V lost 3 bases and J lost 6 bases. The CDR3 spans 16 residues. Germline V gives CDR1 SEHNR, CDR2 FQNEAQ (reference sequence). In DNA, the CDR3 is TGTGCCAGCAGCTTTTTCTCCGCGCAGGGGGCGGATGGCTACACCTTC. The encoded protein is CASSFFSAQGADGYTF.

This clonotype came up a few times. The chain recombines TRBV7-8 with TRBJ2-3; 7 positions match TRBD2. Germline V gives CDR1 SGHVS, CDR2 FQNEAQ. The CDR3 is 15 amino acids. Losses at the gene ends were 4 bases for V and 4 bases for J; bases not matched to a gene: 8. The CDR3 nucleotides read TGTGCCAGCAGCTCTGGGGGGAGGGGCGCAGATACGCAGTATTTT. Translation: CASSSGGRGADTQYF.

The table lists this clonotype with a few counts. The chain links TRBV4-3 to TRBJ1-4; 7 bases map to TRBD1. The CDR3 is 17 residues long. The V gene end was trimmed by 4 bases and the J gene end by 0 bases; junction bases not matched to a gene: 8. Germline assignment: CDR1 LGHNA and CDR2 YSLEER. The CDR3 DNA reads TGCGCCAGCAGCCGGGGCGTAGGGGGCGCAACTAATGAAAAACTGTTTTTT. It translates to CASSRGVGGATNEKLFF.

The V call is TRBV20-1, the J call TRBJ1-1; D is uncertain. Germline V gene data show CDR1 as DFQATT and CDR2 as SNEGSKA (reference sequence). This CDR3 has 17 amino acids. Trimming left V 2 bases short and J 0 bases short, with 19 bases between. CDR3 nucleotide sequence: TGCAGTGCTAGACCCCGGGCCCTTTCAGTCTTGAACACTGAAGCTTTCTTT. Its translation is CSARPRALSVLNTEAFF.

The DNA for the CDR3 is TGTGCCAGCGGTAGGACCGGGGAGCTGTTTTTT. It codes for CASGRTGELFF. This rearrangement joins TRBV6-5 to TRBJ2-2; D unclear. The CDR3 consists of 11 residues. V was pared by 8 bases and J by 5 bases, with 6 bases between. Germline CDR1 MNHEY, CDR2 SVGAGI.

This clonotype was seen many times. As DNA, the CDR3 is TGTGCCAGCAGTTTCCCCGCTAACGAGCAGTACTTC. It codes for CASSFPANEQYF. The chain recombines TRBV12-3 or TRBV12-4 with TRBJ2-7; D remains unclear. V dropped 3 bases and J dropped 5 bases, with 8 bases sitting between them. There are 12 residues in the CDR3.

This rearrangement joins TRBV12-3 or TRBV12-4 to TRBJ2-2; D is perhaps TRBD2 (6 bases). V was cut by 3 bases and J by 6 bases, with 17 bases left in between. The CDR3 spans 16 residues. This CDR3 is CASSLTRDWEPGELFF. In DNA form, the CDR3 reads TGTGCCAGCAGTTTGACCCGGGACTGGGAACCCGGGGAGCTGTTTTTT.

In this sample, this clonotype turned up many times. V and J are TRBV11-1 and TRBJ1-1; unclear D gene. Germline V lookup: CDR1 SGHAT, CDR2 FQDESV (reference sequence). The CDR3 runs 13 residues. Trimming shortened V by 1 base and J by 7 bases, and 10 bases separated the two germline ends. The CDR3: CASSLGAPYEAFF. CDR3 nucleotide sequence: TGTGCCAGCAGCTTAGGCGCCCCGTATGAAGCTTTCTTT.

This clonotype showed up just a few times. The CDR3 reads CASSLALGQSGVNGYTF. As DNA, the CDR3 is TGTGCCAGCAGCTTAGCCCTAGGACAGAGTGGTGTCAATGGCTACACCTTC. The chain links TRBV7-9 to TRBJ1-2, with D possibly matching TRBD1 (6 bases). Trimming cost V 0 bases and J 6 bases, with 20 bases left between them. This CDR3 spans 17 amino acids. Germline values: CDR1 SEHNR, CDR2 FQNEAQ (reference sequence).